This entry lists 8 T cell receptor beta chains sequenced from one sample in a study of T cell repertoires in cytomegalovirus infection. TCRdb ran MiXCR on the reads and lists one entry per CDR3 protein. The data contain 500,000 or so distinct CDR3 sequences, about 15% of them seen just once; the ten biggest clones take up approximately 24%. The sequenced sample consisted of CD8+ T cells from PBMCs. Source of these receptors: a human donor in good health (CMV status not recorded). Some clones in this sample may be carry-over from other donors' samples.

This clonotype was counted a few times. The genes are TRBV2 and TRBJ2-5, with 14 bases lining up with TRBD2. Germline CDR1 is SNHLY and CDR2 is FYNNEI. V was clipped by 8 bases and J by 4 bases; unmatched bases: 6. This CDR3 region has 15 residues. CDR3 nucleotide sequence: TGTGCCAGCGAGACTAGCGGGGGGGCCTCAGAGACCCAGTACTTC. Translated, it gives CASETSGGASETQYF.

The chain employs TRBV5-6 and TRBJ2-1, with 7 bases that match TRBD2. The V gene's germline CDR1 is SGHDT and CDR2 YYEEEE. This CDR3 has 15 residues. The junction had 6 bases not matched to a gene; V was cut back by 3 bases and J by 3 bases. The CDR3 bases are TGTGCCAGCAGCTCTTCTCTAGCGGTCTACAATGAGCAGTTCTTC. Its protein is CASSSSLAVYNEQFF.

This clonotype showed up many times. The V and J genes are TRBV7-9 and TRBJ2-7; D not certain. This CDR3 comprises 16 residues. Trimming took 2 bases from V and 0 from J, leaving 14 bases between them. In germline, CDR1 is SEHNR, CDR2 FQNEAQ (reference sequence). This CDR3 is CASSLSLVGISYEQYF. DNA for the CDR3: TGTGCCAGCAGCTTATCCCTTGTGGGAATCTCCTACGAGCAGTACTTC.

This chain connects TRBV29-1 to TRBJ2-3, with no clear D. The V gene lost 3 bases and the J gene lost 6 bases, with 19 bases spanning the gap. Germline V gene sequence: CDR1 SQVTM, CDR2 ANQGSEA. There are 15 residues in the CDR3. CDR3 nucleotides: TGCAGCGTTGAGCTTTCCCTTTACATGCCGGATACGCAGTATTTT. Protein product: CSVELSLYMPDTQYF.

The chain recombines TRBV6-8 with TRBJ1-2; 11 nucleotides match TRBD1. The CDR3 is made up of 17 amino acids. V trimming: 7 bases; J trimming: 5 bases; junction bases outside the gene matches: 15. From germline, CDR1 is MNHGY and CDR2 SAAAGT. The CDR3 is CASTLLGDRGDIYGYTF. Here the CDR3 DNA reads TGTGCCAGCACCTTACTCGGGGACAGGGGGGATATTTATGGCTACACCTTC.

The chain links TRBV27 to TRBJ2-5; the match to TRBD1 covers 8 bases. In germline, CDR1 is MNHEY, CDR2 SMNVEV (reference sequence). V shed 6 bases and J 1 base; nucleotides not matched to a gene: 10. The CDR3 has 16 amino acids. The CDR3 here is CASSPTRGLSQETQYF. The CDR3 nucleotides read TGTGCCAGCAGCCCTACCAGGGGGCTTTCCCAAGAGACCCAGTACTTC.

The table lists this clonotype with many counts. CDR3 protein: CASSLQTLRETQYF. The DNA for the CDR3 is TGTGCCAGCAGCTTACAGACTCTTCGAGAGACCCAGTACTTC. The rearrangement joins TRBV7-6 to TRBJ2-5, with unresolved D. Germline V gene data show CDR1 as SGHVS and CDR2 as FNYEAQ. Deletions cut 2 bases from V and 4 bases from J, with 11 bases between. The CDR3 loop spans 14 amino acids.

In its sample, this clonotype was seen many times. This chain connects TRBV6-6 to TRBJ1-2; 7 bases are a match to TRBD1. CDR1 is MNHNY, CDR2 SVGAGI, per germline (reference sequence). The CDR3 runs to 14 residues. Trimming removed 0 bases from V and 7 bases from J; junction bases left unmatched: 5. CDR3 loop: CASSYSEGARGYTF. The CDR3 DNA reads as TGTGCCAGCAGTTACTCGGAGGGGGCGCGTGGCTACACCTTC.